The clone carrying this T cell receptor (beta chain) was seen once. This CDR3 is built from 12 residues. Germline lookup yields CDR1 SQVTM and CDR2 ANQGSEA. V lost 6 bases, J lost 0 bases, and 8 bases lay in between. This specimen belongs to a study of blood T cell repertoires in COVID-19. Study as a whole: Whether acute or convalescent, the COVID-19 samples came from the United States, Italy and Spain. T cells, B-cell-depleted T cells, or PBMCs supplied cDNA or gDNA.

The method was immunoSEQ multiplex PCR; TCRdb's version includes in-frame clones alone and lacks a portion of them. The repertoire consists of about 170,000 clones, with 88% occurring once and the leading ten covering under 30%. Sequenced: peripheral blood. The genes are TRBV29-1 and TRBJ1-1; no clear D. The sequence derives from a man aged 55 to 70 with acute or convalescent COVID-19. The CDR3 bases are TGCAGCGTCCGGAGGGTGAACACTGAAGCTTTCTTT. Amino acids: CSVRRVNTEAFF.